These 28 T cell receptor beta chains came from one sample sequenced in a study of Ad26.COV2.S vaccination and SARS-CoV-2 variants. The method was immunoSEQ multiplex PCR; TCRdb's version includes in-frame clones alone and lacks a portion of them. The data contain hundreds of thousands of clones, 75% to 90% of them seen just once; the ten biggest clones take up roughly 10%. Treatment noted: some 19 received Ad26.COV2.S at low or high dose, single or two shots; a few received placebo; per-sample allocation not given. The samples date from day 63 after the first vaccine or placebo injection. Material: peripheral blood, obtained in a trial of Ad26.COV2.S vaccine versus placebo. The receptors come from a person between 18 and 59 years old who received the Ad26.COV2.S COVID-19 vaccine or a placebo.

The V call is TRBV5-1, the J call TRBJ2-1, with 10 bases that match TRBD2. The V and J ends lost 5 bases and 1 base, in that order; junction bases with no gene match: 9. This CDR3 has 17 amino acids. Per germline, CDR1 SGHRS and CDR2 YFSETQ. The chain's CDR3 is CASRPGQAGGSYNEQFF. For the CDR3, the DNA is TGCGCCAGCAGACCGGGCCAAGCGGGAGGGTCCTACAATGAGCAGTTCTTC.

The rearrangement uses TRBV13 and TRBJ2-7; D is ambiguous. CDR3 size: 15 residues. Germline V CDR1 and CDR2: PRHDT, FYEKMQ (reference sequence). Trimming removed 1 base at V and 3 bases at J, with 13 bases between. The CDR3 is CASSLVRLGYYEQYF. CDR3 DNA sequence: TGTGCCAGCAGCTTAGTGCGGTTAGGTTACTACGAGCAGTACTTC. Supplemented by reference TRBV13 and TRBJ2-7, the full variable domain reads AAGVIQSPRHLIKEKRETATLKCYPIPRHDTVYWYQQGPGQDPQFLISFYEKMQSDKGSIPDRFSAQQFSDYHSELNMSSLELGDSALYFCASSLVRLGYYEQYFGPGTRLTVT.

This clone was detected ten times or more. Other DNA sequences of this sample code for an identical CDR3. This sequence joins TRBV9 and TRBJ1-1, with D uncertain. The V gene's germline CDR1 is SGDLS and CDR2 YYNGEE. Trimming stripped 5 bases from V and 4 bases from J, with 12 bases between. CDR3 length: 13 residues. CDR3 DNA: TGTGCCAGCAGTAGAGGAGACGGCACTGAAGCTTTCTTT. Translated, it gives CASSRGDGTEAFF.

The chain recombines TRBV7-9 with TRBJ2-7, with a possible D match to TRBD2 (5 bases). The CDR3 is 15 residues long. From germline, CDR1 is SEHNR and CDR2 FQNEAQ (reference sequence). Between the trimmed V and J ends, which lost 5 bases and 0 bases, there was a span of 14 bases. CDR3 region: CASSPGLASSYEQYF. Here the CDR3 DNA reads TGTGCCAGCAGCCCTGGCCTAGCCTCCTCCTACGAGCAGTACTTC.

This clone was recorded only once. The chain uses TRBV19 and TRBJ2-1, with TRBD2 identical over 8 bases. This CDR3 has 15 residues. V was clipped by 3 bases and J by 4 bases; unmatched bases: 5. Germline lookup yields CDR1 LNHDA and CDR2 SQIVND (reference sequence). For the CDR3, the DNA is TGTGCCAGTAGTATGCAGCGGGGGCGGTACAATGAGCAGTTCTTC. Protein product: CASSMQRGRYNEQFF.

The chain couples TRBV10-2 to TRBJ1-1; D may be TRBD1 (5 bases). This CDR3 spans 14 amino acids. Germline CDR1 reads WSHSY; CDR2 reads SAAADI. V dropped 3 bases and J dropped 7 bases, with 15 bases sitting between them. CDR3 in DNA: TGCGCCAGCAGTGAAGTTCCAGGGTTGGGTGAAGCTTTCTTT. Amino acid sequence: CASSEVPGLGEAFF.

The chain couples TRBV28 to TRBJ1-2, with a weak D call TRBD1 (5 bases). From germline, CDR1 is MDHEN and CDR2 SYDVKM. V was pared by 3 bases and J by 3 bases, with 14 bases between. The CDR3 loop spans 15 amino acids. The CDR3 DNA sequence: TGTGCCAGCAGTTTGGGCTCAGGGCTAGACTATGGCTACACCTTC. Translated, it gives CASSLGSGLDYGYTF.

CDR3 region: CASSLEGTRTDTQYF. The CDR3 DNA sequence: TGCGCCAGCAGCTTGGAAGGGACTCGCACAGATACGCAGTATTTT. The rearrangement uses TRBV5-1 and TRBJ2-3; D may be TRBD2 (6 bases). V was cut by 0 bases and J by 1 base, with 9 bases left in between. This CDR3 comprises 15 residues. Germline V CDR1 and CDR2: SGHRS, YFSETQ.

This chain joins TRBV7-8 and TRBJ1-5, with D possibly TRBD1 on 5 matching bases. Germline CDR1 is SGHVS and CDR2 is FQNEAQ. Trimming removed 0 bases at V and 3 bases at J, with 9 bases between. This CDR3 has 15 residues. In nucleotides, the CDR3 is TGTGCCAGCAGCTTAGCAGGGGTGGTCAATCAGCCCCAGCATTTT. Amino acid sequence: CASSLAGVVNQPQHF.

The V and J genes are TRBV10-3 and TRBJ2-5, with D tentatively TRBD2 (7 bases). The CDR3 length is 17 residues. Germline V lookup: CDR1 ENHRY, CDR2 SYGVKD. The V end was cut by 3 bases, the J end by 6 bases, with 23 bases between. This chain's CDR3 is CAISDHPRPGGGKTQYF. The CDR3 bases are TGTGCCATCAGTGATCACCCCCGTCCGGGGGGCGGGAAGACCCAGTACTTC.

The chain joins TRBV29-1 to TRBJ2-7; TRBD1 matches at 7 bases. This CDR3 has 14 amino acids. Per germline, CDR1 SQVTM and CDR2 ANQGSEA. V lost 2 bases and J lost 2; bases outside the gene matches: 6. DNA for the CDR3: TGCAGCGTTGAACGACAGGGAGTACCCTACGAGCAGTACTTC. This translates into CSVERQGVPYEQYF.

CDR3 in DNA: TGTGCCAGCAGTCGGCAGAGCTATGGCTACACCTTC. Its translation is CASSRQSYGYTF. This chain uses TRBV5-6 with TRBJ1-2; D is undetermined. CDR1 is SGHDT and CDR2 is YYEEEE in the germline V gene. CDR3 length equals 12 residues. The V end lost 5 bases, the J end lost 4 bases, and 9 bases lay between the germline ends.

The CDR3 region has the DNA TGTGCCAGCAGTTTATTTGGCGCAGATACGCAGTATTTT. It yields the protein CASSLFGADTQYF. This chain links TRBV28 with TRBJ2-3; unclear D gene. Germline assignment: CDR1 MDHEN and CDR2 SYDVKM. The CDR3 runs to 13 residues. V lost 1 base and J lost 4, with 6 bases in between.

This rearrangement joins TRBV11-2 to TRBJ2-1, with D uncertain. The germline V and J ends were trimmed by 4 bases and 3 bases, with 10 bases remaining between them. The germline CDR1 and CDR2 sequences are SGHAT and FQNNGV. The CDR3 has 14 residues. CDR3 bases: TGTGCCAGCAGCTCAGATACCTTCTACAATGAGCAGTTCTTC. Translation: CASSSDTFYNEQFF.

V is TRBV11-3 and J is TRBJ2-2, with 11 bases aligning to TRBD2. V was pared by 4 bases and J by 5 bases, with 12 bases of the junction left unmatched. There are 18 residues in the CDR3. Germline V gives CDR1 SGHNT, CDR2 YENEEA. The CDR3 spells CASSSRLAGGRGTGELFF. The CDR3 region has the DNA TGTGCCAGCAGCTCTCGCCTAGCGGGGGGCCGTGGGACCGGGGAGCTGTTTTTT.

The chain couples TRBV29-1 to TRBJ1-2, with 8 bases aligning to TRBD1. This CDR3 comprises 13 residues. The V and J ends lost 4 bases and 3 bases, in that order; junction bases with no gene match: 4. Germline-derived CDR1 and CDR2 are SQVTM and ANQGSEA. In DNA, the CDR3 is TGCAGCGTTGGGACAGGGATGGACTATGGCTACACCTTC. Amino acid sequence: CSVGTGMDYGYTF. Variable domain in full (rest from reference TRBV29-1 and TRBJ1-2): SAVISQKPSRDICQRGTSLTIQCQVDSQVTMMFWYRQQPGQSLTLIATANQGSEATYESGFVIDKFPISRPNLTFSTLTVSNMSPEDSSIYLCSVGTGMDYGYTFGSGTRLTVV.

The rearrangement links TRBV7-8 to TRBJ2-1, with D unclear. The CDR3 is made up of 14 amino acids. V shed 3 bases and J shed 0 bases, with 6 bases lying between them. In germline, CDR1 is SGHVS, CDR2 FQNEAQ. CDR3: CASSLAFSYNEQFF. As DNA, the CDR3 is TGTGCCAGCAGCTTGGCCTTCTCCTACAATGAGCAGTTCTTC. The variable domain in full, completed from reference TRBV7-8 and TRBJ2-1, reads GAGVSQSPRYKVAKRGQDVALRCDPISGHVSLFWYQQALGQGPEFLTYFQNEAQLDKSGLPSDRFFAERPEGSVSTLKIQRTQQEDSAVYLCASSLAFSYNEQFFGPGTRLTVL.

CDR3 bases: TGTGCCAGCTCACCACAGGGCAGGGGATCCACAGATACGCAGTATTTT. Translated: CASSPQGRGSTDTQYF. The rearrangement joins TRBV18 to TRBJ2-3, with D maybe TRBD1 (6 bases). V was shortened by 1 base and J by 2 bases, with 13 bases between the two germline ends. The length of the CDR3 is 16 residues. Germline V gene data show CDR1 as KGHSH and CDR2 as LQKENI.

There are a few counts of this clone. In DNA, the CDR3 is TGTGCCAGCAGCCAAGATGGAGGAATCGGGAGCCGGGGTGAGCAGTTCTTC. Amino acids: CASSQDGGIGSRGEQFF. The chain combines TRBV4-2 with TRBJ2-1, with D tentatively TRBD2 (6 bases). CDR1 is LGHNA, CDR2 YNFKEQ, per germline. CDR3 length: 17 amino acids. Trimming cost V 0 bases and J 9 bases, with 21 bases left between them.

The table lists this clone with a few counts. This chain connects TRBV7-2 to TRBJ1-5; a possible D gene is TRBD1 (6 bases). V was pared by 4 bases and J by 6 bases, with 13 bases between. Germline V gene sequence: CDR1 SGHTA, CDR2 FQGNSA. This CDR3 is 14 amino acids long. CDR3: CASSSSRGAQPQHF. CDR3 sequence (DNA): TGTGCCAGCAGCTCCTCCAGGGGAGCTCAGCCCCAGCATTTT.

The chain uses TRBV29-1 and TRBJ2-3; D unresolved. The CDR3 is made up of 16 amino acids. Trimming pared 6 bases from V and 0 bases from J, leaving 19 bases between. The V gene's germline CDR1 is SQVTM and CDR2 ANQGSEA. In DNA, the CDR3 is TGCAGCGTCATGGGGTCCAGAGGCCTTAGCACAGATACGCAGTATTTT. Its translation: CSVMGSRGLSTDTQYF.

This clone was counted once. The rearrangement joins TRBV7-2 to TRBJ1-6; no clear D gene. V shed 1 base and J shed 12 bases, with 7 bases lying between them. This CDR3 is 12 amino acids long. Germline assignment: CDR1 SGHTA and CDR2 FQGNSA. The CDR3 is CASSLDRVPLHF. CDR3 nucleotide sequence: TGTGCCAGCAGCTTAGATAGGGTACCCCTCCACTTT.

This clone occurred once. The genes are TRBV7-9 and TRBJ1-1; D is perhaps TRBD1 (5 bases). Per the germline V gene, CDR1 is SEHNR and CDR2 is FQNEAQ (reference sequence). The CDR3 runs 14 residues. V lost 3 bases, J lost 8 bases, and 16 bases lay in between. The CDR3 DNA reads as TGTGCCAGCAGCTTTCCGGGGGACTTCCCAGAAGCTTTCTTT. Its translation: CASSFPGDFPEAFF. The full variable domain, completed using reference TRBV7-9 and TRBJ1-1, is DTGVSQNPRHKITKRGQNVTFRCDPISEHNRLYWYRQTLGQGPEFLTYFQNEAQLEKSRLLSDRFSAERPKGSFSTLEIQRTEQGDSAMYLCASSFPGDFPEAFFGQGTRLTVV.

V usage is TRBV7-9 and J usage is TRBJ2-7, with 8 bases aligning to TRBD2. Per the germline V gene, CDR1 is SEHNR and CDR2 is FQNEAQ (reference sequence). Trimming took 5 bases from V and 2 from J; bases not matched to a gene: 17. CDR3 length: 18 residues. The CDR3 coding sequence is TGTGCCAGCAGCCTCACGAGGACTGGTAGCGGGAACACCTACGAGCAGTACTTC. Residues: CASSLTRTGSGNTYEQYF.

This clone has just a few counts. The chain is built from TRBV5-8 and TRBJ1-1; unclear D gene. The V end was cut by 5 bases, the J end by 6 bases, with 14 bases between. The germline CDR1 and CDR2 sequences are SGHTS and YDEGEE. The CDR3 is 13 residues long. The CDR3 protein is CASRDYFAAEAFF. CDR3 bases: TGTGCCAGCAGAGACTATTTCGCCGCTGAAGCTTTCTTT.

The chain has TRBV11-3 and TRBJ2-2, with D perhaps matching TRBD2 (7 bases). Trimming shortened V by 9 bases and J by 6 bases, and 23 bases separated the two germline ends. Germline lookup yields CDR1 SGHNT and CDR2 YENEEA. This CDR3 is built from 16 residues. CDR3 region: CASHRRGAPRAGELFF. In DNA, the CDR3 is TGTGCCAGTCACCGACGGGGGGCCCCGAGGGCCGGGGAGCTGTTTTTT.

In this sample, this clone turned up once. This sequence joins TRBV28 and TRBJ1-5; D possibly corresponds to TRBD1 (6 bases). Germline CDR1 and CDR2: MDHEN and SYDVKM. The germline V and J ends were trimmed by 6 bases and 3 bases, with 15 bases remaining between them. The CDR3 covers 15 residues. CDR3 residues: CASREQGADNQPQHF. CDR3 DNA sequence: TGTGCCAGCAGGGAACAGGGTGCAGACAATCAGCCCCAGCATTTT. Based on the CDR3 plus reference TRBV28 and TRBJ1-5, the full variable domain is DVKVTQSSRYLVKRTGEKVFLECVQDMDHENMFWYRQDPGLGLRLIYFSYDVKMKEKGDIPEGYSVSREKKERFSLILESASTNQTSMYLCASREQGADNQPQHFGDGTRLSIL.

V gene TRBV2 combines with J gene TRBJ1-5, with D tentatively TRBD1 (5 bases). The CDR3 contains 15 residues. Looked up from germline, CDR1 is SNHLY and CDR2 is FYNNEI. V was shortened by 3 bases and J by 0 bases, with 9 bases between the two germline ends. The CDR3 region has the DNA TGTGCCAGCAGTGACTTAGGGGTTAGCAATCAGCCCCAGCATTTT. This codes for CASSDLGVSNQPQHF.